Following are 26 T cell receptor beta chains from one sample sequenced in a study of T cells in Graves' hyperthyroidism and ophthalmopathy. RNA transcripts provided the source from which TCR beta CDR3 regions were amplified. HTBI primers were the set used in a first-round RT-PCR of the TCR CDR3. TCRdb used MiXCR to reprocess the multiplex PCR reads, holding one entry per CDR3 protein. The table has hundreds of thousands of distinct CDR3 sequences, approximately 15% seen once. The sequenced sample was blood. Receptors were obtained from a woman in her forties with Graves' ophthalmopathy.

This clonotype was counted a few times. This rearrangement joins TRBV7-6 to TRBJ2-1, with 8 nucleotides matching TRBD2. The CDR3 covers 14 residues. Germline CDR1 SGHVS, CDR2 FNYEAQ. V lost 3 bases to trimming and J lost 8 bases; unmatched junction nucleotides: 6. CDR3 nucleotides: TGTGCCAGCAGCTTCGCGGGGGGCCTTGATGAGCAGTTCTTC. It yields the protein CASSFAGGLDEQFF.

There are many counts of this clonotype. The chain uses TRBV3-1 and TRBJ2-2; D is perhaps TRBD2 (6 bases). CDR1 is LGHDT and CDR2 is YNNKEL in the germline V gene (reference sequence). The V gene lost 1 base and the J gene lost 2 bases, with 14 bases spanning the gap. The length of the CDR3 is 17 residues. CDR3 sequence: CASSQVAGSLNTGELFF. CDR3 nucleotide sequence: TGTGCCAGCAGCCAAGTGGCGGGGAGCCTAAACACCGGGGAGCTGTTTTTT.

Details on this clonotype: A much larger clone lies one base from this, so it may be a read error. The CDR3 DNA reads TGTGCCAGCTTGGGGGGAACGATAGACCTCTACGAGCAGTACTTC. Amino acid sequence: CASLGGTIDLYEQYF. The chain carries TRBV2 and TRBJ2-7, with D possibly being TRBD2 (6 bases). Deletions cut 8 bases from V and 3 bases from J, with 20 bases between. This CDR3 has 15 amino acids. Germline values: CDR1 SNHLY, CDR2 FYNNEI.

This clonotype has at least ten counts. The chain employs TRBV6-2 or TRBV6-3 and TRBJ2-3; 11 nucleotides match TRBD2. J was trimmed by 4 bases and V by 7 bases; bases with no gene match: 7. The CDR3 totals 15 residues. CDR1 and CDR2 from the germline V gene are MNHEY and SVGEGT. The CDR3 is CASTLAGGRADTQYF. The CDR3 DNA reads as TGTGCCAGCACCCTAGCGGGAGGCCGGGCAGATACGCAGTATTTT.

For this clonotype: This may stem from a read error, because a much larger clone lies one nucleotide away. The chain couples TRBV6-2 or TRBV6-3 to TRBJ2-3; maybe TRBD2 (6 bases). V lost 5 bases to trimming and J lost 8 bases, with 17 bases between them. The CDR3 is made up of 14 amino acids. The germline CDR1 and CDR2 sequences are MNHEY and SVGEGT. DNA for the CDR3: TGTGCCAGCAGTGACGGAGCGGAGGGAAGTACGCAGTATTTT. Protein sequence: CASSDGAEGSTQYF.

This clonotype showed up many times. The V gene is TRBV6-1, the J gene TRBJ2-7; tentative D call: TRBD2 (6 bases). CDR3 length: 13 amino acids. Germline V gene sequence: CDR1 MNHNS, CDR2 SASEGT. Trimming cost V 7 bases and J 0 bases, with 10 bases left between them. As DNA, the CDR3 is TGTGCCAGCACGGACGGGAGCTCCTACGAGCAGTACTTC. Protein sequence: CASTDGSSYEQYF.

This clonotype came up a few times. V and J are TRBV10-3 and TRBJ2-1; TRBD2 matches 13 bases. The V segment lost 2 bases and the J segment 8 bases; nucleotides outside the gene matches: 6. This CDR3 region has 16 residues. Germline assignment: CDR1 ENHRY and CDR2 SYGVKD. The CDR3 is CAISETGTSGVHEQFF. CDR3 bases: TGTGCCATCAGTGAGACCGGGACTAGCGGGGTTCATGAGCAGTTCTTC.

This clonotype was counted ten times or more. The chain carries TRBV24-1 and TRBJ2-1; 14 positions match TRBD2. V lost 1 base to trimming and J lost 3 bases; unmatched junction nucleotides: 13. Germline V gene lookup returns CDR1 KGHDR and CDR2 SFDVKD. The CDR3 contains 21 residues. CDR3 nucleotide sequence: TGTGCCACCAGTGATTTTCCGGGACTAGCGGGAGTCCGGGTGGGCTACAATGAGCAGTTCTTC. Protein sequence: CATSDFPGLAGVRVGYNEQFF.

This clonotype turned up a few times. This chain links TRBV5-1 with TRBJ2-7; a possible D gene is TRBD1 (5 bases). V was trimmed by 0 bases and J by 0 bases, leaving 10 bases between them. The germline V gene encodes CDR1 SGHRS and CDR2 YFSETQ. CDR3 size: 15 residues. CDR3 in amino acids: CASSLEYDSSYEQYF. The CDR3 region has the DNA TGCGCCAGCAGCTTGGAATATGACAGCTCCTACGAGCAGTACTTC.

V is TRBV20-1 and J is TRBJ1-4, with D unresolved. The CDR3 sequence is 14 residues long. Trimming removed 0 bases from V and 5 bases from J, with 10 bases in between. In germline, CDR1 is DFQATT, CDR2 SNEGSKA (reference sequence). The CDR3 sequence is CSARDPRWNEKLFF. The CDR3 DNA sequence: TGCAGTGCTAGAGATCCCCGGTGGAATGAAAAACTGTTTTTT.

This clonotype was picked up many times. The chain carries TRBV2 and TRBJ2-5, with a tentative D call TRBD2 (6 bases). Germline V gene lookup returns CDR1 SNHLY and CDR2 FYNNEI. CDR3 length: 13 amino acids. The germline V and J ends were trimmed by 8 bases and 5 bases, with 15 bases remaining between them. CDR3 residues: CASLRTGSETQYF. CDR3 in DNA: TGTGCCAGCCTGCGGACCGGGAGTGAGACCCAGTACTTC. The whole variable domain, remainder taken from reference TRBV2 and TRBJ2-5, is EPEVTQTPSHQVTQMGQEVILRCVPISNHLYFYWYRQILGQKVEFLVSFYNNEISEKSEIFDDQFSVERPDGSNFTLKIRSTKLEDSAMYFCASLRTGSETQYFGPGTRLLVL.

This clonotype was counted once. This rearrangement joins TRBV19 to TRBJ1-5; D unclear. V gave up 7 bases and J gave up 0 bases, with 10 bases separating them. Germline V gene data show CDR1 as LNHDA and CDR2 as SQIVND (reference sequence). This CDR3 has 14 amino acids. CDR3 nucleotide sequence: TGTGCCAGTAAGGGATCCTATAGCAATCAGCCCCAGCATTTT. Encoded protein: CASKGSYSNQPQHF.

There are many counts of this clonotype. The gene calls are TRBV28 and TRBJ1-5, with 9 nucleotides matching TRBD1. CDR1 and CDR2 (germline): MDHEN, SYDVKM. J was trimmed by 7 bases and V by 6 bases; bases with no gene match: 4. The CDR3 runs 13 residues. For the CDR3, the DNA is TGTGCCAGCAGAACAGGGGGCGAACAGCCCCAGCATTTT. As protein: CASRTGGEQPQHF.

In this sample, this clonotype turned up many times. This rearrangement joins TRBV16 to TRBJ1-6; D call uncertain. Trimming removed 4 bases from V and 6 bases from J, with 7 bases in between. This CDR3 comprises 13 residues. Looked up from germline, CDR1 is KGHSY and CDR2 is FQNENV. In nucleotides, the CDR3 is TGTGCCAGCAGCCCCGACCCTAATTCACCCCTCCACTTT. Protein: CASSPDPNSPLHF.

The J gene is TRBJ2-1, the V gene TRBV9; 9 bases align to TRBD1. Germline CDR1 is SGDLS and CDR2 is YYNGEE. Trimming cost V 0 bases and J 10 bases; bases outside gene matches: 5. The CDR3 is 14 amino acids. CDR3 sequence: CASSVETGGREQFF. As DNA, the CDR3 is TGTGCCAGCAGCGTAGAAACAGGGGGCAGGGAGCAGTTCTTC.

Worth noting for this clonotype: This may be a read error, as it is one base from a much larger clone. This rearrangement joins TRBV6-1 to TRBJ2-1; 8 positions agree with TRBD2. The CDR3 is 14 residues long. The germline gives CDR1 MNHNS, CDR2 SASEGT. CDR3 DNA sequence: TGTGCCACCGAACTAGCGGAGACCTACAATGAGCAGTCCTTC. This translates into CATELAETYNEQSF.

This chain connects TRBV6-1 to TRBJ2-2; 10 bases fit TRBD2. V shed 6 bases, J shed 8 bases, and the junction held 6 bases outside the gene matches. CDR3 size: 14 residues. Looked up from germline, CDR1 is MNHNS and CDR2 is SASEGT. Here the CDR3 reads CASRAGGPLGELFF. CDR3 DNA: TGTGCCAGCAGAGCGGGAGGGCCATTAGGGGAGCTGTTTTTT.

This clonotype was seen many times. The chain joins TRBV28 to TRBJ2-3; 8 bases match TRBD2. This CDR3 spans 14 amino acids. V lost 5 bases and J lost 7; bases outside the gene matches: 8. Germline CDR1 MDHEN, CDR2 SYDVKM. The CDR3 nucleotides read TGTGCCAGCAGTCCGCAGCGGGAGCTAAATACGCAGTATTTT. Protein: CASSPQRELNTQYF.

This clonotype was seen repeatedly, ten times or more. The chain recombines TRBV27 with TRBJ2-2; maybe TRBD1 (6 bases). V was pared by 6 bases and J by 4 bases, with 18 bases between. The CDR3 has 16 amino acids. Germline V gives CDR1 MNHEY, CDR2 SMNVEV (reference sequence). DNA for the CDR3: TGTGCCAGCAGCCGGAACTCAGGGGTGTCCACCGGGGAGCTGTTTTTT. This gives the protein CASSRNSGVSTGELFF.

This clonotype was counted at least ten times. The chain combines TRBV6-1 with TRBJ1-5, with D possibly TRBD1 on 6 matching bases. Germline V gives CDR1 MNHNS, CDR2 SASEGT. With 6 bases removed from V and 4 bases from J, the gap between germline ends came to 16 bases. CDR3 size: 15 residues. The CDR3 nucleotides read TGTGCCAGCAGGCCTGGGACAACGGGTAATCAGCCCCAGCATTTT. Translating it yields CASRPGTTGNQPQHF.

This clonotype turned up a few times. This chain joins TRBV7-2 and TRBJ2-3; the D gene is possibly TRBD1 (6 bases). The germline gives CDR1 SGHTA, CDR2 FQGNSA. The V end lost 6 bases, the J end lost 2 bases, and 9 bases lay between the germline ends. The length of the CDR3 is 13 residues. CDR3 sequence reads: CASSRDTTDTQYF. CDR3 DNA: TGTGCCAGCAGTCGGGACACCACAGATACGCAGTATTTT.

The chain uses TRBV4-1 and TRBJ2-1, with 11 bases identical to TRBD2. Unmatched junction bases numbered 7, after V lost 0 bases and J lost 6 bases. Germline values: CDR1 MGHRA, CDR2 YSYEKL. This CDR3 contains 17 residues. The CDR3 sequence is CASSQDLVAGGFNEQFF. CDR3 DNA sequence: TGCGCCAGCAGCCAAGACCTTGTAGCGGGGGGGTTCAATGAGCAGTTCTTC.

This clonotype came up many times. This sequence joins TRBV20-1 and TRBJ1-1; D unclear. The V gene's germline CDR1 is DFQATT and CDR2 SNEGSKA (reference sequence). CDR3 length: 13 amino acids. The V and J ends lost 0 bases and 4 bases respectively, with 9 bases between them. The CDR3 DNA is TGCAGTGCTAGAGAAGGTTTCATCACTGAAGCTTTCTTT. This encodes CSAREGFITEAFF.

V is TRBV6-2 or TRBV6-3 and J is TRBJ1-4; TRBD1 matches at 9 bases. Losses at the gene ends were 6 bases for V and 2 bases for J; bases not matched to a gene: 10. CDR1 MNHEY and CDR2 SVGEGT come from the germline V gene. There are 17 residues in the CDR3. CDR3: CASRAPDRGGTNEKLFF. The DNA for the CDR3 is TGTGCCAGCAGGGCTCCGGACAGGGGAGGGACTAATGAAAAACTGTTTTTT.

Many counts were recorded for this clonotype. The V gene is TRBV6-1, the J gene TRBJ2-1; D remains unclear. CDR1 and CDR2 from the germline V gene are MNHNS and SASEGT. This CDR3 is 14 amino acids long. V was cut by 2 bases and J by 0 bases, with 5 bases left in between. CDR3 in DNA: TGTGCCAGCAGTGAACGGTCCTCCTACAATGAGCAGTTCTTC. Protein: CASSERSSYNEQFF.

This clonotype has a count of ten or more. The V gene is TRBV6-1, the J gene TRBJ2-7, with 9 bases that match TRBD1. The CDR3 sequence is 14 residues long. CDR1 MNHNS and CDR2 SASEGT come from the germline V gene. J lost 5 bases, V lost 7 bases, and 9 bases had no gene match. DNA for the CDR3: TGTGCCAGCAATTCCGGGACAGGGCTAAACGAGCAGTACTTC. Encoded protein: CASNSGTGLNEQYF.